What follows is one T cell receptor beta chain and its context. The protocol was immunoSEQ multiplex PCR, while the TCRdb copy is restricted to in-frame clones and leaves out a portion. The data show more than 15,000 clones, with about 89% seen just once and 4% to 5% held by the top ten. The data were taken from a study of blood T cell repertoires in COVID-19. The overall study: The samples span acute and convalescent COVID-19 from the United States, Italy and Spain.

This CDR3 comprises 19 residues. V lost 0 bases and J lost 2, with 20 bases in between. Per germline, CDR1 MGHRA and CDR2 YSYEKL. The TCR was taken from a human donor in a cohort sampled during active COVID-19. Sequenced input: peripheral blood. V and J are TRBV4-1 and TRBJ1-5, with D possibly matching TRBD1 (6 bases). CDR3 sequence (DNA): TGCGCCAGCAGCCAAGATGAACGCGGGGGCGCAGGGGGCAATCAGCCCCAGCATTTT. Amino acid sequence: CASSQDERGGAGGNQPQHF.